This T cell receptor (beta chain) emerged from a study of cytomegalovirus exposure and HLA in healthy donors (dated by TCRdb to about 2017). Study-wide context: An earlier analysis of roughly 500 of the donors reported about 250 Gb of sequence data and approximately 110 million unique TCR beta sequences from around 200 million T cells. An early release covering roughly 640 HLA-typed donors comprised about 300 gigabases of sequencing data and 85 million to 100 million unique TCR sequences. Of the 300 to 500 genotyped donors, roughly 80% were placed in the genetic ancestry cluster associated with self-reported Caucasian donors. The aim of the study was to test whether cataloging public T cell receptors could identify signatures of past pathogen exposure. The T cell repertoires of 666 subjects were profiled by immunosequencing and related to cytomegalovirus serostatus. Along with the approximately 650-subject first cohort, a separate validation cohort of over a hundred different subjects was used. High-throughput TCR immunosequencing, statistical association of individual TCRs with disease status, and machine learning were combined to predict cytomegalovirus infection status. To study patterns of TCR occurrence, a later analysis re-analyzed previously published TCR beta repertoires from 500 to 850 donors and added high-resolution HLA genotyping. The later analysis used no new phenotypic data to find candidate immune exposures, relying instead on TCR beta sequences and their occurrence across donors. An earlier analysis of approximately 500 of the donors applied high-throughput TCR beta sequencing to assess whether each TCR beta V gene segment acted as functional or pseudogenic. Donor age, sex, ethnicity and CMV serostatus were compiled alongside the repertoire data. Genome-wide SNP genotypes for about 65% of the roughly 700 donors were used in a later genetic analysis, which treated that subset as a discovery cohort. Every repertoire in the discovery cohort had been generated on one and the same sequencing platform. Class I and class II HLA loci were covered by the typing at four-digit resolution. The number of typed donors differed by locus: about 629-630 for A, B, C, DRB1 and DQB1; 522 for DQA1; 600 to 610 for DPA1; and some 470 for DPB1. Several DR-DQ haplotypes were handled as single units for association and clustering because linkage in the cohort was strong. Among roughly 400 genotyped donors of the cohort, an average of around 250,000 unique TCR beta nucleotide sequences was sequenced per donor, of which about 20% were non-productive. Overall results and qualifications from the work: According to a later analysis, most CMV-associated TCR beta chains appeared to be HLA-restricted, and the HLA associations seemed to be driven largely by CMV exposure. In vitro tests confirmed that three of the cytomegalovirus-associated TCR beta chains recognize cytomegalovirus antigens. The study gave a list of 150 to 200 TCR beta chains associated with cytomegalovirus. A further reported finding was that TCR beta sequences accurately predicted the HLA-A and HLA-B alleles for most subjects in the first cohort. In an earlier analysis of some 640 of the donors, most TCR beta V segments were observed in productive rearrangements about 87% or about 30% of the time, broadly matching IMGT annotations. According to a later analysis, parvovirus B19, influenza, CMV and Epstein-Barr virus appeared linked to several top co-occurrence clusters. A later analysis associated approximately 17,000 TCR beta sequences with specific HLA alleles at a false discovery rate of 0.05. Most TCR sequences were seen in very few donors, while some public TCRs were found in many individuals. A cluster of highly shared sequence variants was judged likely to be a technical artifact of the sequencing pipeline. Assigning TCR associations to individual alleles was difficult when HLA alleles, especially DR and DQ, strongly co-occurred. Because counts were too low, approximately 18 rarely observed V segments, including chromosome 9 orphons, were excluded from the earlier analysis of about 500 of the donors. The classifier was reported to diagnose cytomegalovirus status with high specificity and sensitivity in both the original and validation cohorts. It was suggested by the authors that the approach could potentially be generalized to other disease states and immunological phenotypes. A later analysis found that TCR association rates varied across HLA loci, with DRB1 alleles showing the most associated TCRs and HLA-C alleles the fewest. A later genetic analysis reported fewer N-insertions in productive TCRs among donors in an Asian-associated ancestry cluster than the roughly 640-donor mean. This cohort had only TCR beta chains sequenced, and the lack of alpha or paired-chain data limited which features could be detected. A later genetic analysis associated a missense DCLRE1C variant with V-gene and J-gene trimming of TCR beta chains, and an independent cohort replicated the association. The presence/absence analyses assumed that sequencing depth was roughly uniform across donors, and that assumption may not be true. Linkage disequilibrium might explain the correlated functional status among segregating V segments, but an unknown experimental factor could not be excluded. Immune exposure information for the cohort was limited to CMV serostatus. Because some donors lacked HLA typing at each locus, the association tests relied only on the typed subset. In a later analysis, HLA-associated TCR beta chains showed more clonal expansion and lower generation probabilities than non-associated chains that were equally common. The 87-base-pair reads could not distinguish some IMGT-functional V segments, including TRBV6-2 and TRBV6-3, so those segments were excluded.

The library was produced with the immunoSEQ multiplex PCR assay. A mixture of 60 forward primers for TCR Vbeta segments and 13 reverse primers for TCR Jbeta segments was used in the multiplex PCR. Amplification of the CDR3 region of rearranged TCR beta genes was performed with a multiplex PCR assay on genomic DNA. The Illumina HiSeq System was used to sequence the amplified TCR beta libraries as 87-base-pair reads. In the original analysis: In a later analysis, roughly 80 million unique TCR beta chains were counted across the roughly 610 repertoires, and about 9.9 million of these chains were shared by at least two donors. To remove PCR and sequencing errors, raw reads were error-corrected and collapsed into unique sequences using a nearest-neighbor algorithm that merged closely related sequences. To assign V, D and J gene segments, CDR3 sequences were aligned to IMGT reference sequences. For a sequence to be retained, at least a six-nucleotide match to both a V gene segment and a J gene segment was required. Rearrangements were called productive when the CDR3 lacked stop codons and stayed in frame with V and J; all others were non-productive. CDR3 was defined by IMGT convention, running from the second conserved V-encoded cysteine to the conserved J-encoded phenylalanine. The earlier analysis of 587 of the donors excluded any sequence lacking an unambiguous match to a single V gene segment. In an earlier analysis of approximately 590 of the donors, a V segment was called functional when productive rearrangements were above 56.7%, and segregating when the standard deviation between donors exceeded 5%. A statistical classification framework was built to diagnose cytomegalovirus status from the catalog of TCR beta chain sequences. In a later analysis, TCR nucleotide sequences were compared against IMGT/GENE-DB human TR gene sequences so that V and J genes could be assigned. A later analysis assigned CDR3 sequences and most-parsimonious VDJ recombination scenarios with the TCRdist pipeline. In a later analysis, each TCR beta chain was defined by its CDR3 amino acid sequence together with its V-gene family, and reads lacking a unique V-gene family were excluded. A later analysis removed 592 highly shared, low-generation-probability nucleotide sequences to deal with suspected cross-contamination and a sequencing artifact. A later analysis calculated a clonal expansion index for each public chain from normalized within-repertoire ranks of inferred template counts. In a later analysis, generation probabilities were computed with a VDJ recombination model fitted to out-of-frame rearrangements, and the resulting probabilities were checked against IGoR. In a later analysis, hypergeometric tests were used to score TCR-TCR, TCR-HLA and TCR-CMV co-occurrence, with a repertoire-size bias correction applied to TCR pairs. To estimate false discovery rates, a later analysis permuted the HLA or CMV assignments 20 times. In a later analysis, co-occurring TCRs were grouped using DBSCAN, and TCRdist sequence similarity was added for clustering within HLA-allele-positive subsets. For co-occurrence clustering, repertoires with fewer than 30,000 or more than 120,000 public chains were excluded, along with a handful of repertoires with anomalous nucleotide sharing. TCRdb obtained this table from immuneACCESS and retained in-frame rearrangements with V and J assigned. These tables miss some clones; where compared with another copy, unresolved V genes account for less than half of the shortfall, and the remainder is unexplained. The V and J calls and clone size are taken from that table; D and trimming were inferred from the DNA. The sample records approximately 120,000 clones, about three quarters of which are singletons. Around 12% of the sample belongs to the ten largest clones.

The CDR1 and CDR2 encoded by the germline V gene are SGHAT and FQNNGV. V loses 6 bases of germline sequence and J loses 7 bases, and the interval between the two ends is 12 bases. Inclusive of the bounding cysteine and phenylalanine, the CDR3 is 12 residues long. Here the CDR3 DNA is all that survives: 36 bases in frame from base 1. The cohort was made up of about 610 healthy bone marrow donors. At the time of sampling, all cohort members were nominally healthy, though unrecorded immune exposures were likely present. The donor tested CMV seropositive and was one of the 289 seropositive cohort members. Every donor gave a peripheral blood sample, and the peripheral blood mononuclear cells from that sample were used for TCR beta sequencing. Genomic DNA was extracted from the blood cell samples with the Qiagen DNeasy Blood Extraction Kit. As concerns this clone: No cognate antigen has been identified for it. No base quality information exists; no much larger clone differs at one position.

In this chain, TRBV11-2 is recombined with TRBJ1-2; no D gene call is confident. Sample: PBMCs. This receptor was obtained from a woman in her 40s in good health and CMV-seropositive. The nucleotides read TGTGCCAGCAGTAGGGAGATGGGTGGCTACACCTTC. Its amino acids are CASSREMGGYTF.